Listed here are 6 T cell receptor beta chains from one sample, sequenced in a study of blood T cell repertoires in COVID-19. Data came from immunoSEQ multiplex PCR; TCRdb stores just in-frame clones and leaves some out. The data show 200,000 to 250,000 clones, around 84% seen once. Sequencing was performed on peripheral blood. Receptors were obtained from a man aged 55 to 69 with acute or convalescent COVID-19.

The chain joins TRBV5-1 to TRBJ2-5; 8 nucleotides line up with TRBD2. CDR1 is SGHRS and CDR2 is YFSETQ in the germline V gene. This CDR3 contains 15 residues. Unmatched junction bases numbered 9, after V lost 4 bases and J lost 4 bases. The CDR3, as DNA: TGCGCCAGCAGCACGTCCGGGACTAGTGGAGAGACCCAGTACTTC. It yields the protein CASSTSGTSGETQYF.

J is TRBJ1-1 and V is TRBV20-1; D might be TRBD1 (5 bases). Germline loops: CDR1 DFQATT, CDR2 SNEGSKA (reference sequence). The CDR3 runs 14 residues. Trimming shortened V by 3 bases and J by 3 bases, and 14 bases separated the two germline ends. The chain's CDR3 is CSASTPGGYTEAFF. In nucleotides, the CDR3 is TGCAGTGCTAGTACCCCGGGGGGGTACACTGAAGCTTTCTTT.

This clone has only one observation. CDR3 coding DNA: TGTGCCAGCAGTTTCTTCGACAGGGGGATCAAGGGTGAAGCTTTCTTT. This translates into CASSFFDRGIKGEAFF. This chain joins TRBV27 and TRBJ1-1; TRBD1 agrees at 9 bases. Germline V gives CDR1 MNHEY, CDR2 SMNVEV (reference sequence). The ends lost 3 bases at V and 7 bases at J; junction bases unmatched: 12. The CDR3 is made up of 16 amino acids.

This clone appeared a single time. The chain employs TRBV5-1 and TRBJ2-3, with 11 bases aligning to TRBD1. There are 19 residues in the CDR3. Germline CDR1 reads SGHRS; CDR2 reads YFSETQ. Trimming removed 3 bases from V and 0 bases from J; junction bases left unmatched: 12. DNA of the CDR3: TGCGCCAGCAGCTCACCCCGGGACAGGGGGGCTGGTAGCACAGATACGCAGTATTTT. Its translation: CASSSPRDRGAGSTDTQYF.

The chain is built from TRBV5-6 and TRBJ2-4; maybe TRBD1 (6 bases). Germline CDR1 SGHDT, CDR2 YYEEEE. The V gene lost 4 bases and the J gene lost 1 base, with 9 bases spanning the gap. CDR3 length: 14 residues. CDR3 in DNA: TGTGCCAGCAGCGTCGGACAGGCCAAAAACATTCAGTACTTC. Translation gives CASSVGQAKNIQYF.

This rearrangement joins TRBV6-5 to TRBJ1-4; D call uncertain. Germline lookup yields CDR1 MNHEY and CDR2 SVGAGI. This CDR3 region has 14 residues. Trimming cost V 7 bases and J 7 bases, with 16 bases left between them. The CDR3 nucleotides are TGTGCCAGCACCCCAGCGGGAGTCGCTGAAAAACTGTTTTTT. This translates into CASTPAGVAEKLFF.